This T cell receptor (beta chain) was recovered during a study of early T cells in non-severe SARS-CoV-2 infection. Study-level background: Sequenced bulk RNA came from whole blood that was unsorted, and chains were unpaired. Study-level findings and limits: Matching against VDJdb likely underestimated virus-specific expansions, favoring anti-spike CD8.

The ends were cut back, 4 bases at V and 3 bases at J, with 13 bases in the middle. CDR3 length: 14 amino acids. CDR1 and CDR2 (germline): MNHEY, SMNVEV (reference sequence). In its sample, this clonotype was seen a few times. As yet, its antigen is unknown. Unique molecular identifiers were affixed to single, distinct cDNA molecules. MiXCR, run by TCRdb on the 5' RACE reads, gives a single entry per CDR3 protein. The profile shows tens of thousands of distinct CDR3 sequences, less than 20% of them singletons. The chain joins TRBV27 to TRBJ2-7, with TRBD2 as a possible D gene (5 bases). The source is an adult who was a healthcare worker with PCR-confirmed SARS-CoV-2 infection or an uninfected control (not recorded which). Sequencing was done on a sample of whole blood. The chain's CDR3 is CASSWTGNGYEQYF. The CDR3 bases are TGTGCCAGCAGTTGGACGGGGAACGGCTACGAGCAGTACTTC.